Described below is a single TCR beta chain sequence and its context. Its antigen is unidentified. The V end lost 2 bases, the J end lost 0 bases, and 10 bases lay between the germline ends. The germline V gene has CDR1 MNHNY and CDR2 SVGAGI (reference sequence). CDR3 length: 15 residues. The record originates from a study of T cell repertoires in cytomegalovirus infection. About the study: Researchers turned to recently identified HLA-C-restricted CMV epitopes as well as well-studied HLA-B-restricted ones. Shared public TCR beta signatures pointed to both CMV infection and a matching HLA type.

General observations from the study: The cumulative frequency of public TCR beta families distinguished individuals who carried CMV together with the relevant HLA. The ex vivo response was dominated by HLA-C-restricted CMV-specific TCR beta clonotypes.

TCRdb re-analysed the reads in MiXCR, keeping a single row per CDR3 protein. This table has about 83,000 distinct CDR3 sequences, 40% to 50% appearing once. The chain links TRBV6-6 to TRBJ1-1, with D tentatively TRBD1 (5 bases). This TCR came from a human donor in good health (CMV status not recorded). Some clones in this sample may be carry-over from other donors' samples. Sample: CD8+ T cells from cultured PBMCs, taken from culture after CMV antigen stimulation. The CDR3 reads CASSYARAMNTEAFF. CDR3 bases: TGTGCCAGCAGTTACGCCAGGGCCATGAACACTGAAGCTTTCTTT.